These 4 T cell receptor beta chains were all obtained from the same sample, sequenced in a study of control samples from healthy donors and cancer patients. Clones were sequenced by immunoSEQ multiplex PCR, and TCRdb holds only the in-frame ones, with some missing. This table has roughly 140,000 clones, around 86% appearing once. The sample was blood. These receptors all come from a young man in good health.

The J gene is TRBJ2-5, the V gene TRBV5-5; D not certain. This CDR3 has 15 residues. V shed 1 base and J shed 6 bases, with 16 bases lying between them. Germline values: CDR1 SGHKS, CDR2 YYEKEE (reference sequence). Written as DNA, the CDR3 is TGTGCCAGCAGCTTGAAAGGGAATGGCGTTCAGACCCAGTACTTC. As protein: CASSLKGNGVQTQYF.

V gene TRBV18 combines with J gene TRBJ2-7; D is undetermined. Trimming took 3 bases from V and 6 from J, leaving 9 bases between them. Germline CDR1 and CDR2: KGHSH and LQKENI. This CDR3 has 12 amino acids. The CDR3 DNA is TGTGCCAGCTCACCTGTCACTACCGAGCAGTACTTC. Its translation: CASSPVTTEQYF.

J is TRBJ1-1 and V is TRBV9; 9 positions agree with TRBD1. Germline CDR1 SGDLS, CDR2 YYNGEE. After removal of 3 bases from V and 8 bases from J, the junction contained 14 bases not matched to a gene. The CDR3 runs 16 residues. CDR3 DNA sequence: TGTGCCAGCAGCGCCCGGGACGGGACAGGGTTCGCCGAAGCTTTCTTT. It specifies CASSARDGTGFAEAFF.

This rearrangement joins TRBV30 to TRBJ1-2, with 7 bases identical to TRBD1. Germline CDR1 is GTSNPN and CDR2 is SVGIG (reference sequence). Trimming at V came to 0 bases and at J to 4 bases, leaving 5 bases not matched to a gene. This CDR3 region has 14 residues. The CDR3 reads CAWSVRGLFYGYTF. The DNA of the CDR3 is TGTGCCTGGAGTGTAAGGGGGCTATTCTATGGCTACACCTTC.